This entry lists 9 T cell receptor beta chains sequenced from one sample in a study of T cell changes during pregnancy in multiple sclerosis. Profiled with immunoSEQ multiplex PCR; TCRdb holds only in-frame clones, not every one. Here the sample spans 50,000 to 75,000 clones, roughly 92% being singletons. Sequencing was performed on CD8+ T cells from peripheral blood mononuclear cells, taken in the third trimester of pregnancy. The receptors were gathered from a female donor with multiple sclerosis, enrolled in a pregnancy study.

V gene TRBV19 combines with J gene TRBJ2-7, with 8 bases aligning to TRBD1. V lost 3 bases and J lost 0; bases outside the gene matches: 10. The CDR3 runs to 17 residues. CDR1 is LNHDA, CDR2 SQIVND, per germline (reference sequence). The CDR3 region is CASSMGAGTGGSYEQYF. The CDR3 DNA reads TGTGCCAGTAGTATGGGTGCTGGGACAGGAGGCTCCTACGAGCAGTACTTC.

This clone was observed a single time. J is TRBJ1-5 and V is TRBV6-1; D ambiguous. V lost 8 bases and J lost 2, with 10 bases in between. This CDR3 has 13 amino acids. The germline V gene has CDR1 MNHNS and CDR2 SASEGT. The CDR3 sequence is CASEMVGNQPQHF. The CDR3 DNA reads TGTGCCAGCGAGATGGTGGGCAATCAGCCCCAGCATTTT.

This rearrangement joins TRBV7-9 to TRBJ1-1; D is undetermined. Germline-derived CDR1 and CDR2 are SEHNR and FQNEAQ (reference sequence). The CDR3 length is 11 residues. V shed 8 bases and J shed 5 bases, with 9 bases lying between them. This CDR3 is CASLSGTEAFF. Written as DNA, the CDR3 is TGTGCCAGCCTGTCGGGGACTGAAGCTTTCTTT.

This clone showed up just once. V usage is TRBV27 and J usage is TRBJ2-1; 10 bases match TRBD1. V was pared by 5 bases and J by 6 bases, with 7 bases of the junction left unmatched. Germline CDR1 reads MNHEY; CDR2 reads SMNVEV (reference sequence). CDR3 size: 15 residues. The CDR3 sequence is CASSLGTGDFNEQFF. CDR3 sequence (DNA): TGTGCCAGCAGTCTCGGGACAGGGGACTTCAATGAGCAGTTCTTC.

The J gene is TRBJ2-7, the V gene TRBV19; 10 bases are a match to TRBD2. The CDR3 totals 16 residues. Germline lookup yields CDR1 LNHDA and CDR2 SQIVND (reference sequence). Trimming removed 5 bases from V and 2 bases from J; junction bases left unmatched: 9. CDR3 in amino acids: CASSSLAGGPTYEQYF. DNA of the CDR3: TGTGCCAGTAGTTCATTAGCGGGAGGCCCAACCTACGAGCAGTACTTC.

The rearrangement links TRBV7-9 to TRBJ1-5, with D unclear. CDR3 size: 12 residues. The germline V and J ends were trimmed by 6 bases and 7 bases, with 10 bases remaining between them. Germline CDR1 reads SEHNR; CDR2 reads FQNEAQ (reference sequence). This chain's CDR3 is CASSEFSQPQHF. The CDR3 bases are TGTGCCAGCAGTGAGTTTTCGCAGCCCCAGCATTTT.

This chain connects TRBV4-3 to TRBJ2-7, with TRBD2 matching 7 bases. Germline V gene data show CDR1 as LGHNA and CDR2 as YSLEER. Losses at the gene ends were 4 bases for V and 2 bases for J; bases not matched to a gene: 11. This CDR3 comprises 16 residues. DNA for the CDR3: TGCGCCAGCAGCCTTACCTTAGCGGGTGACACCTACGAGCAGTACTTC. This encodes CASSLTLAGDTYEQYF.

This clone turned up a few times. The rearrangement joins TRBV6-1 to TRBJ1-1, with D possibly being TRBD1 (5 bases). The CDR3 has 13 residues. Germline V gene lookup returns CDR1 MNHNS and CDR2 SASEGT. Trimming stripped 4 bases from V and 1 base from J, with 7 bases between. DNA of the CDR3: TGTGCCAGCAGTGCCAGGGAGAACACTGAAGCTTTCTTT. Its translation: CASSARENTEAFF.

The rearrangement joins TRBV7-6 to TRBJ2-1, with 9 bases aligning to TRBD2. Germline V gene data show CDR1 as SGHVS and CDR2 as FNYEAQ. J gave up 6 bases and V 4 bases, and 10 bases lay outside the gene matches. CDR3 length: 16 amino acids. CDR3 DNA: TGTGCCAGCAGCTCCCGAGGACTAGCGATTACCAATGAGCAGTTCTTC. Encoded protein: CASSSRGLAITNEQFF.